The 23 T cell receptor beta chains in this list originate from one sample, sequenced in a study of cytomegalovirus exposure and HLA in healthy donors. This PCR relied on a set of 60 Vbeta primers and 13 Jbeta primers. Libraries were prepared by immunoSEQ multiplex PCR; TCRdb keeps only in-frame clonotypes and omits some of them. The sample contains 55,000 to 65,000 clones, 85% of which appear only once. Sequencing used PBMCs. The receptors shown here come from a female donor in good health and CMV-seronegative.

This rearrangement joins TRBV6-5 to TRBJ2-1; 7 bases are a match to TRBD2. Per germline, CDR1 MNHEY and CDR2 SVGAGI. The CDR3 length is 14 residues. V gave up 7 bases and J gave up 9 bases; unmatched junction bases: 12. The CDR3 reads CASNPGLSNSEQFF. CDR3 bases: TGTGCCAGCAATCCGGGACTAAGCAATTCTGAGCAGTTCTTC.

This clone showed up just a few times. This chain links TRBV11-2 with TRBJ2-5; D is perhaps TRBD2 (6 bases). Trimming took off 6 bases at V and 5 bases at J, with 13 bases between the two ends. The germline CDR1 and CDR2 sequences are SGHAT and FQNNGV. This CDR3 comprises 13 residues. CDR3 bases: TGTGCCAGCAGTTTCCAGGAGGGGGAGACCCAGTACTTC. Encoded protein: CASSFQEGETQYF.

The table lists this clone with a few counts. The CDR3: CASGLVRQAGSSYEQYF. The CDR3 DNA reads TGTGCTAGTGGTTTGGTCAGACAGGCTGGGAGTTCCTACGAGCAGTACTTC. The chain carries TRBV12-5 and TRBJ2-7; tentative D call: TRBD1 (6 bases). V lost 0 bases and J lost 1, with 16 bases in between. In germline, CDR1 is LGHNT, CDR2 FRNRAP. The CDR3 consists of 17 residues.

This chain joins TRBV19 and TRBJ1-1; the match to TRBD1 covers 12 bases. V dropped 9 bases and J dropped 5; count of bases not matched to a gene: 7. This CDR3 region has 14 residues. The V gene's germline CDR1 is LNHDA and CDR2 SQIVND (reference sequence). The CDR3 loop is CARPGTGGLTEAFF. The CDR3 DNA is TGTGCCAGACCCGGGACAGGGGGCTTAACTGAAGCTTTCTTT.

The V and J genes are TRBV7-3 and TRBJ2-2, with D perhaps TRBD2 (6 bases). CDR1 is SGHTA, CDR2 FQGTGA, per germline. V was pared by 2 bases and J by 6 bases, with 7 bases between. This CDR3 has 13 residues. The CDR3 sequence is CASSLRGSGELFF. CDR3 bases: TGTGCCAGCAGCTTACGGGGGTCCGGGGAGCTGTTTTTT.

The CDR3 here is CASTRDRNQPQHF. Here the CDR3 DNA reads TGCGCCAGCACGAGGGACAGGAATCAGCCCCAGCATTTT. The rearrangement uses TRBV23-1 and TRBJ1-5; 8 bases match TRBD1. TRBV23-1 is assigned to the ORF class and has an uncertain function. With 7 bases clipped from V and 4 bases from J, the junction kept 3 bases outside the gene matches. The CDR3 runs 13 residues.

This clone was counted a single time. The chain is built from TRBV6-5 and TRBJ2-1; 7 bases are shared with TRBD2. The germline CDR1 and CDR2 sequences are MNHEY and SVGAGI. The J segment lost 3 bases and the V segment lost 8 bases, leaving 7 bases of the junction unmatched. This CDR3 is 14 amino acids long. CDR3 sequence (DNA): TGTGCCAGCCACCCGACTAGCATCTACAATGAGCAGTTCTTC. Amino acids: CASHPTSIYNEQFF.

The V gene is TRBV10-3, the J gene TRBJ1-4; TRBD1 agrees at 10 bases. The CDR3 has 14 residues. Germline loops: CDR1 ENHRY, CDR2 SYGVKD. The V segment lost 6 bases and the J segment 8 bases; nucleotides outside the gene matches: 6. The CDR3 region has the DNA TGTGCCATCAGCCCGACAGGGGGCGAAGAAAAACTGTTTTTT. Translation: CAISPTGGEEKLFF.

On this clone: The junction shows a germline mismatch at one end, possibly a read error. The chain links TRBV7-9 to TRBJ2-1, with 10 nucleotides matching TRBD2. The CDR3 length is 18 residues. CDR1 and CDR2 (germline): SEHNR, FQNEAQ (reference sequence). CDR3 residues: CSSSLYRGLAEKYNEQFF. CDR3 nucleotides: TGTTCCAGCAGCTTATATAGAGGACTAGCGGAAAAATACAATGAGCAGTTCTTC.

This clone was seen only once. V and J are TRBV5-6 and TRBJ2-7, with TRBD2 matching 8 bases. Trimming took 4 bases from V and 0 from J; bases not matched to a gene: 3. This CDR3 contains 14 residues. Germline V gene data show CDR1 as SGHDT and CDR2 as YYEEEE. The CDR3 sequence is CASSSGRGSYEQYF. CDR3 DNA: TGTGCCAGCAGCAGCGGGAGAGGCTCCTACGAGCAGTACTTC.

This rearrangement joins TRBV6-6 to TRBJ1-4; TRBD1 is a possible D gene (5 bases). Trimming took off 4 bases at V and 4 bases at J, with 10 bases between the two ends. Germline V gene lookup returns CDR1 MNHNY and CDR2 SVGAGI (reference sequence). The CDR3 is made up of 14 amino acids. This CDR3 reads CASSSSGGNEKLFF. CDR3 nucleotides: TGTGCCAGCAGTTCATCGGGGGGTAATGAAAAACTGTTTTTT.

The chain employs TRBV7-8 and TRBJ1-3, with D unresolved. The V gene lost 1 base and the J gene lost 0 bases, with 4 bases spanning the gap. CDR3 length equals 14 residues. The germline V gene encodes CDR1 SGHVS and CDR2 FQNEAQ. The CDR3 loop is CASSLGSSGNTIYF. The CDR3 bases are TGTGCCAGCAGCTTAGGGAGCTCTGGAAACACCATATATTTT.

The chain carries TRBV5-1 and TRBJ2-7; 9 bases line up with TRBD1. This CDR3 contains 16 residues. V was pared by 5 bases and J by 4 bases, with 13 bases of the junction left unmatched. Germline loops: CDR1 SGHRS, CDR2 YFSETQ. Here the CDR3 DNA reads TGCGCCAGCAGTCCCTCCCGCGGGACAGGGTCATACGAGCAGTACTTC. Translating gives CASSPSRGTGSYEQYF.

This rearrangement joins TRBV5-4 to TRBJ2-2; 8 positions agree with TRBD1. V lost 3 bases to trimming and J lost 5 bases; unmatched junction nucleotides: 0. CDR3 size: 13 residues. Germline CDR1 is SGHNT and CDR2 is YYREEE (reference sequence). The CDR3, as DNA: TGTGCCAGCAGCTGGACAGGGACCGGGGAGCTGTTTTTT. Protein: CASSWTGTGELFF. Looking up the rest from reference TRBV5-4 and TRBJ2-2 gives the full variable domain: ETGVTQSPTHLIKTRGQQVTLRCSSQSGHNTVSWYQQALGQGPQFIFQYYREEENGRGNFPPRFSGLQFPNYSSELNVNALELDDSALYLCASSWTGTGELFFGEGSRLTVL.

The chain joins TRBV7-3 to TRBJ1-1, with 7 positions matching TRBD1. Germline V lookup: CDR1 SGHTA, CDR2 FQGTGA. The length of the CDR3 is 14 residues. Losses at the gene ends were 8 bases for V and 5 bases for J; bases not matched to a gene: 11. The CDR3 region has the DNA TGTGCCAGCCGGCTAACAGGGGCGGGGACTGAAGCTTTCTTT. It codes for CASRLTGAGTEAFF.

This clone has just one count. The gene calls are TRBV6-5 and TRBJ1-5, with 9 bases fitting TRBD1. The CDR3 extends over 14 amino acids. Unmatched junction bases numbered 5, after V lost 4 bases and J lost 7 bases. Looked up from germline, CDR1 is MNHEY and CDR2 is SVGAGI. CDR3 sequence (DNA): TGTGCCAGCAGTTGGACAGGGGTCGACCAGCCCCAGCATTTT. Residues: CASSWTGVDQPQHF.

This chain uses TRBV7-2 with TRBJ2-2, with 13 nucleotides matching TRBD2. The CDR3 spans 19 residues. The germline gives CDR1 SGHTA, CDR2 FQGNSA. V trimming: 2 bases; J trimming: 7 bases; junction bases outside the gene matches: 13. The CDR3: CASSLNTRLAGGRGGELFF. The CDR3 coding sequence is TGTGCCAGCAGCTTAAACACTCGACTAGCGGGAGGTCGAGGCGGGGAGCTGTTTTTT.

The genes are TRBV6-5 and TRBJ1-2; TRBD1 might be the D (6 bases). In germline, CDR1 is MNHEY, CDR2 SVGAGI. V dropped 2 bases and J dropped 4 bases, with 11 bases sitting between them. The CDR3 is 14 residues long. CDR3 sequence reads: CASSYGGETYGYTF. CDR3 sequence (DNA): TGTGCCAGCAGTTACGGGGGCGAGACCTATGGCTACACCTTC.

V is TRBV27 and J is TRBJ2-1; TRBD2 matches 8 bases. Germline CDR1 reads MNHEY; CDR2 reads SMNVEV (reference sequence). This CDR3 contains 15 residues. The J segment lost 4 bases and the V segment lost 5 bases, leaving 7 bases of the junction unmatched. The CDR3 region is CASSQAGVRYNEQFF. CDR3 sequence (DNA): TGTGCCAGCAGTCAAGCGGGAGTGAGGTACAATGAGCAGTTCTTC.

The chain couples TRBV5-6 to TRBJ2-7; D call uncertain. Per the germline V gene, CDR1 is SGHDT and CDR2 is YYEEEE. V lost 1 base, J lost 0 bases, and 5 bases lay in between. CDR3 length: 13 amino acids. CDR3 amino acids: CASSLFNSYEQYF. In DNA form, the CDR3 reads TGTGCCAGCAGCTTGTTTAACTCCTACGAGCAGTACTTC.

In regard to this clone: The sample carries other DNA sequences with the same CDR3. The chain recombines TRBV28 with TRBJ1-4; no reliable D call. Germline CDR1 is MDHEN and CDR2 is SYDVKM. The V gene lost 2 bases and the J gene lost 8 bases, with 3 bases spanning the gap. The CDR3 length is 11 residues. CDR3 protein: CASSLREKLFF. In DNA form, the CDR3 reads TGTGCCAGCAGTTTACGGGAAAAACTGTTTTTT.

This chain uses TRBV7-9 with TRBJ2-1, with D maybe TRBD2 (5 bases). CDR3 length equals 15 residues. CDR1 and CDR2 from the germline V gene are SEHNR and FQNEAQ (reference sequence). V lost 5 bases to trimming and J lost 8 bases, with 19 bases between them. The CDR3 reads CASSTAGLRVDEQFF. DNA for the CDR3: TGTGCCAGCAGCACCGCCGGACTTCGGGTCGATGAGCAGTTCTTC.

This clone came up a few times. This chain connects TRBV7-6 to TRBJ1-5; TRBD1 matches at 10 bases. The V gene's germline CDR1 is SGHVS and CDR2 FNYEAQ. The V gene end was trimmed by 5 bases and the J gene end by 7 bases; junction bases not matched to a gene: 8. This CDR3 contains 15 residues. CDR3 in amino acids: CASSRTGGSGQPQHF. Here the CDR3 DNA reads TGTGCCAGCAGCCGGACAGGGGGTAGTGGGCAGCCCCAGCATTTT.